The rows below give T cell receptor beta chains drawn from one sample of a study of T cells in Graves' hyperthyroidism and ophthalmopathy. TCRdb analysed the multiplex PCR reads with MiXCR anew, one entry per CDR3 protein. The sample holds around 350,000 distinct CDR3 sequences, about a fifth seen once. The specimen sequenced was blood. The receptors derive from a young woman with Graves' hyperthyroidism. Each CDR3 is given with its conserved first and last residue. A D gene is named only where the DNA matches it firmly. The size field is filled for only some rows; it gives once, few, many or a size class.

d_gene,j_gene,abundance,v_gene,CDR3nt,CDR3aa
.,TRBJ1-2,many,TRBV9,TGTGCCAGCAGCGTTAGCTTGGCCCATCAACCTGTGAGTGGCTACACCTTC,CASSVSLAHQPVSGYTF
.,TRBJ1-5,.,TRBV20-1,TGCAGTGCTAGTCGGGGGCAGGGTGCCCAGCATTTT,CSASRGQGAQHF
.,TRBJ1-2,.,TRBV6-2/TRBV6-3,TGTGCCAGCAGCAACAGCTACTATGGCTACACCTTC,CASSNSYYGYTF
.,TRBJ1-5,many,TRBV4-2,TGTGCCAGCAGCCAAGTCCCCGGGACGGCCACTAATCAGCCCCAGCATTTT,CASSQVPGTATNQPQHF
.,TRBJ2-2,.,TRBV20-1,TGCAGTGCTAGAGCGCGTGGGGGTACCGGGGAGCTGTTTTTT,CSARARGGTGELFF
.,TRBJ1-2,many,TRBV7-9,TGTGCCAGCAGCTCCCCCCGGCCTCCCTTTCGGGGCTACACCTTC,CASSSPRPPFRGYTF
.,TRBJ2-5,few,TRBV5-1,TGCGCCAGCAGCTTGGGTCCCGCGGACTCTGCACAAGAGACCCAGTACTTC,CASSLGPADSAQETQYF
.,TRBJ2-7,many,TRBV28,TGTGCCACCGACGAGACAGGGAGGGAGCAGTACTTC,CATDETGREQYF
TRBD2,TRBJ2-5,many,TRBV3-1,TGTGCCAGCAGCCCCCATGGGACTAGTGATCAAGAGACCCAGTACTTC,CASSPHGTSDQETQYF
.,TRBJ2-3,.,TRBV18,TGTGCCAGCTCACCATTTACAGGGCAGAGCACAGATACGCAGTATTTT,CASSPFTGQSTDTQYF
TRBD1,TRBJ1-2,.,TRBV28,TGTGCCAGCAGTCCGCATTACAGGGGAAGTGGGGTGGGCTACACCTTC,CASSPHYRGSGVGYTF
.,TRBJ2-5,many,TRBV10-3,TGTGCCATCAGTGAGAATAGCGGAGGGCAAGAGACCCAGTACTTC,CAISENSGGQETQYF
.,TRBJ2-2,few,TRBV5-1,TGCGCCAGCAGCTTCTACGGGAGAAACACCGGGGAGCTGTTTTTT,CASSFYGRNTGELFF
TRBD2,TRBJ2-5,.,TRBV12-3/TRBV12-4,TGTGCCAGCAGCCAAGGGAGGGGCGGGGAGACCCAGTACTTC,CASSQGRGGETQYF
TRBD1,TRBJ1-1,many,TRBV12-3/TRBV12-4,TGTGCCAGCAGTTCCCGAAGACAGGGAAAAAATGATGAAGCTTTCTTT,CASSSRRQGKNDEAFF
.,TRBJ1-1,many,TRBV20-1,TGCAGTGCTAGAGATCTAGGGGCAGCTTTCTTT,CSARDLGAAFF
TRBD2,TRBJ2-4,few,TRBV11-2,TGTGCCAGCAGAGGGACTAGCGGGTTAGCCAAAAACATTCAGTACTTC,CASRGTSGLAKNIQYF
.,TRBJ1-1,.,TRBV12-3/TRBV12-4,TGTGCCAGCAGTTTGTACGGGTTGGGCACTGAAGCTTTCTTT,CASSLYGLGTEAFF
.,TRBJ2-7,.,TRBV6-5,TGTGCCAGCAGTTACGGGCGGGCAGTTCGGGCGGAGCAGTACTTC,CASSYGRAVRAEQYF
.,TRBJ2-2,many,TRBV5-1,TGCGCCAGCAGCCAGCTCAGGAGGGACACCGGGGAGCTGTTTTTT,CASSQLRRDTGELFF
.,TRBJ1-3,many,TRBV27,TGTGCCAGCAGTCCTCCAGGGCCCTCTGGAAACACCATATATTTT,CASSPPGPSGNTIYF
.,TRBJ2-6,.,TRBV30,TGTGCCTCTAAGCCCACTCCCGGGGCCAACGTCCTGACTTTC,CASKPTPGANVLTF
TRBD1,TRBJ1-1,many,TRBV29-1,TGCAGCGCCGGCCGGGACAGGGCAGGTGAAGCTTTCTTT,CSAGRDRAGEAFF
TRBD2,TRBJ2-7,few,TRBV3-1,TGTGCCAGCAGCCACGGGTCTAGCGGGAACTACGAGCAGTACTTC,CASSHGSSGNYEQYF
.,TRBJ1-1,many,TRBV6-2/TRBV6-3,TGTGCCAGCAGTTATACATACGGGGTGTCGGGGGAAATCCCTGAAGCTTTCTTT,CASSYTYGVSGEIPEAFF
.,TRBJ1-5,many,TRBV6-1,TGTGCCAGCAGTGAAGACCCGGACAACGTCCAACCCCAGCATTTT,CASSEDPDNVQPQHF
.,TRBJ1-2,many,TRBV20-1,TGCAGTGCTTCCGGACAGATAGATAGTGGCTACACCTTC,CSASGQIDSGYTF
TRBD1,TRBJ1-1,many,TRBV2,TGTGCCAGCAGAGTCCCGGGACAGGGTAGGAACACTGAAGCTTTCTTT,CASRVPGQGRNTEAFF
.,TRBJ2-7,many,TRBV20-1,TGCAGTGCTTCCGGGACACTCTCCTACGAGCAGTACTTC,CSASGTLSYEQYF
TRBD1,TRBJ1-1,many,TRBV12-3/TRBV12-4,TGTGCCAGCAGTCCAAGACAGGGGGGACAGTACACTGAAGCTTTCTTT,CASSPRQGGQYTEAFF
.,TRBJ1-6,few,TRBV11-1,TGTGCCAGCAGCTTTTTGATAGGCAGCTCCTATAATTCACCCCTCCACTTT,CASSFLIGSSYNSPLHF
.,TRBJ1-1,.,TRBV19,TGTGCCAGTAGTAAAGGGGACACTGAAGCTTTCTTT,CASSKGDTEAFF
.,TRBJ1-1,many,TRBV7-2,TGTGCCAGCAGCTGGTACGCTGAAGCTTTCTTT,CASSWYAEAFF
.,TRBJ2-1,.,TRBV24-1,TGTGCCATCTACCACAATGAGCAGTTCTTC,CAIYHNEQFF
TRBD1,TRBJ1-5,many,TRBV12-3/TRBV12-4,TGTGCCAGCAGCCTTTCAGGGGGGCACCATCAGCCCCAGCATTTT,CASSLSGGHHQPQHF
.,TRBJ1-2,many,TRBV12-3/TRBV12-4,TGTGCCAGCAGATCCGACTTGACAGATGGCTACACCTTC,CASRSDLTDGYTF
.,TRBJ1-1,.,TRBV28,TGTGCCAGCAGTTTGCGGGGGGGCGTGGGGAACACTGAAGCTTTCTTT,CASSLRGGVGNTEAFF
.,TRBJ1-1,once,TRBV3-1,TGTGCCAGCAGCCAGATGACAGGGAACACTGAAGCTTTCTTT,CASSQMTGNTEAFF
.,TRBJ2-7,many,TRBV15,TGTGCCACCAGCAGAGACACTTACGAGCAGTACTTC,CATSRDTYEQYF
.,TRBJ1-5,many,TRBV6-5,TGTGCCAGCAGTAACTTGAGGGGGGCGAATCAGCCCCAGCATTTT,CASSNLRGANQPQHF
.,TRBJ2-5,few,TRBV4-1,TGCGCCAGCAGCCAAGTGGGGATCGGGCCGGGGGAGACCCAGTACTTC,CASSQVGIGPGETQYF
.,TRBJ2-7,many,TRBV20-1,TGCAGTGCTAGAGATTGGCAGGGCGATAACTACGAGCAGTACTTC,CSARDWQGDNYEQYF
.,TRBJ2-5,few,TRBV11-2,TGTGCCAGCAGACATGGTGAACCGGGGGAGACCCAGTACTTC,CASRHGEPGETQYF
TRBD1,TRBJ2-7,.,TRBV5-1,TGCGCCAGCACCAATCCCGGGACAGGGCCCCCTGAGCAGTACTTC,CASTNPGTGPPEQYF
.,TRBJ1-2,many,TRBV20-1,TGCAGTGCTAGAAGTCCGGGACAATATTTATCCGTCTATGGCTACACCTTC,CSARSPGQYLSVYGYTF
.,TRBJ1-1,many,TRBV5-1,TGCGCCAGCAGCCCGGGACGGACCCAAGCTTTCTTT,CASSPGRTQAFF
TRBD2,TRBJ2-7,many,TRBV6-1,TGTGCCAGCAGTGCCCTCTCGGGGGGGATCTACGAGCAGTACTTC,CASSALSGGIYEQYF
.,TRBJ2-5,many,TRBV12-3/TRBV12-4,TGTGCCAGCAGTTTTGAGGGCGGTGGGGAGACCCAGTACTTC,CASSFEGGGETQYF
.,TRBJ1-2,many,TRBV7-9,TGTGCCAGCAGCTTACGGGCAGGGGATAACTATGGCTACACCTTC,CASSLRAGDNYGYTF
.,TRBJ1-2,many,TRBV2,TGTGCCAGCATCGCGGATCGCGGGGGGGGCTATGGCTACACCTTC,CASIADRGGGYGYTF
.,TRBJ1-3,.,TRBV19,TGTGCCAGTAAGTCGGATCCTTTGGCTGGAAACACCATATATTTT,CASKSDPLAGNTIYF
.,TRBJ1-1,many,TRBV18,TGTGCCAGCTCACCACCGAGGGGCGGAGGTGGTGAAGCTTTCTTT,CASSPPRGGGGEAFF
TRBD1,TRBJ1-1,.,TRBV6-2/TRBV6-3,TGTGCCAGCAAACAGGGGATGACTGAAGCTTTCTTT,CASKQGMTEAFF